This entry features one T cell receptor (beta chain) sequence. At one boundary the junction diverges from the germline segment, which might be a read error. No cell sorting was done before RNA was extracted from the tissue. This sample was included in a study of tumor and adjacent non-tumor tissue in lung cancer. The library came from three nested PCR rounds adapted from ARM-PCR protocols. TCRdb reanalysed the multiplex PCR reads using MiXCR and keeps one entry per CDR3 protein. The table records about 110,000 distinct CDR3 sequences, roughly 75% of them present only once. The germline V gene encodes CDR1 SGHNT and CDR2 YENEEA. The CDR3 is made up of 15 amino acids.

Sequencing was performed on lung tumor tissue. The sequence was collected from a woman aged 60-75 years with non-small cell lung cancer. V gene TRBV11-3 combines with J gene TRBJ1-1, with no clear D. The CDR3 DNA reads TGTGCCAGTAGCTTAGATTCGAGGAGAGGCACTGAAGATTTCTTT. This sequence encodes CASSLDSRRGTEDFF. The full variable domain, in which reference TRBV11-3 and TRBJ1-1 provide the parts outside the CDR3, is EAGVVQSPRYKIIEKKQPVAFWCNPISGHNTLYWYLQNLGQGPELLIRYENEEAVDDSQLPKDRFSAERLKGVDSTLKIQPAELGDSAVYLCASSLDSRRGTEDFFGQGTRLTVV.